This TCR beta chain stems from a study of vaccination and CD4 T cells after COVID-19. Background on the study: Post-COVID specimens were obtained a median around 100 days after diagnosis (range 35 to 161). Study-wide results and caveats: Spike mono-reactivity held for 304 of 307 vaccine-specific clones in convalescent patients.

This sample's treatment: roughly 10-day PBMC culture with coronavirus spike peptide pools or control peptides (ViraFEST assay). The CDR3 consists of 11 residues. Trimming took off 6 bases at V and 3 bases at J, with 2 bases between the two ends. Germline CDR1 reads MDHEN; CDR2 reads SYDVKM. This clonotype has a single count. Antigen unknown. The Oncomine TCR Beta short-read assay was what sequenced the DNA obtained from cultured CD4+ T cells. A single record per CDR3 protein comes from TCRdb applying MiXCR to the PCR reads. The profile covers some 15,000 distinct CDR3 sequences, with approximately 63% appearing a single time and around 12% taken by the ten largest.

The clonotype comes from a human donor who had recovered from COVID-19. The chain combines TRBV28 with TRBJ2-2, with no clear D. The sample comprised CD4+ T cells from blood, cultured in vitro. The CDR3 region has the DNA TGTGCCAGCAGAGACACCGGGGAGCTGTTTTTT. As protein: CASRDTGELFF.